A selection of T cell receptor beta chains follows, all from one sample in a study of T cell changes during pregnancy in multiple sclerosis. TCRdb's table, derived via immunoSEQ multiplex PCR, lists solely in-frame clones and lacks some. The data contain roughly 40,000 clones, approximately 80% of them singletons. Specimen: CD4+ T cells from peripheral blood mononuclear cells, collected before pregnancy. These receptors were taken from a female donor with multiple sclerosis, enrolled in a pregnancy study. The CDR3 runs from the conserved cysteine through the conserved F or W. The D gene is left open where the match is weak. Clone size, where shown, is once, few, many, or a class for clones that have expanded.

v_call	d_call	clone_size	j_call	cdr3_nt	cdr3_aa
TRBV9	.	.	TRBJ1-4	TGTGCCAGCAGCGTGGGGGCGGCTAATGAAAAACTGTTTTTT	CASSVGAANEKLFF
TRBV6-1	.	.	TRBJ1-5	TGTGCCAGCAGTGAAGTGCGGGACGGGCCCCAGCATTTT	CASSEVRDGPQHF
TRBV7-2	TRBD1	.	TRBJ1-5	TGTGCCAGCAGCTACAGGGGCGATCAGCCCCAGCATTTT	CASSYRGDQPQHF
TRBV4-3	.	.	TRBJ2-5	TGCGCCAGCAGCCCGGGATTCGGGGGAGAGACCCAGTACTTC	CASSPGFGGETQYF
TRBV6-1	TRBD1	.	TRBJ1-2	TGTGCCAGCAGTCCGGACAGGGACCTCCTCTATGGCTACACCTTC	CASSPDRDLLYGYTF
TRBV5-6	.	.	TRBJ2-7	TGTGCCAGCAGCTTGTTCGACAGGCCCCTAACCTACGAGCAGTACTTC	CASSLFDRPLTYEQYF
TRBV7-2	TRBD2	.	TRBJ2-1	TGTGCCAGCAGCTCCGCTAGCGGCGTCGGCTACAATGAGCAGTTCTTC	CASSSASGVGYNEQFF
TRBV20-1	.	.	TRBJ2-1	TGCAGTGCTAGCGGGTACAATGAGCAGTTCTTC	CSASGYNEQFF
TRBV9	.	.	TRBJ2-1	TGTGCCAGCAGCCCGAGGTCAAGCTCCTACAATGAGCAGTTCTTC	CASSPRSSSYNEQFF
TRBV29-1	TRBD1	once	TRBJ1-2	TGCAGCGGCTATCTTATGACAGGGCCGGGTGATGGCTACACCTTC	CSGYLMTGPGDGYTF
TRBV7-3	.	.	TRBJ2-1	TGTGCCAGCAGCTTATTTGCGGGCAATGAGCAGTTCTTC	CASSLFAGNEQFF
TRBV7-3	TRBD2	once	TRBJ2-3	TGTGCCAGCAGCTTAACCGGGACTAGCCGCACAGATACGCAGTATTTT	CASSLTGTSRTDTQYF
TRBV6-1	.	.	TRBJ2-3	TGTGCCAGCAGTGAGAACGACAGGCTTACGCAGTATTTT	CASSENDRLTQYF
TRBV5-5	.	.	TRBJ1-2	TGTGCCAGCAGCTTGGCAACAGGGCGAGCTAACTATGGCTACACCTTC	CASSLATGRANYGYTF
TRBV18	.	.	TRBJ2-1	TGTGCCAGCTCACCACCGATGACAGTCAATGAGCAGTTCTTC	CASSPPMTVNEQFF
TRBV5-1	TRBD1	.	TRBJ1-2	TGCGCCAGCAGCACTTCGGGACAGAACTATGGCTACACCTTC	CASSTSGQNYGYTF
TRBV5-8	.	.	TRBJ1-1	TGTGCCAGCAGCTTGCTTATCCCAGACAGCCCCCTCATGAACACTGAAGCTTTCTTT	CASSLLIPDSPLMNTEAFF
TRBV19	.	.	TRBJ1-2	TGTGCCAGCTGTATCCCAGGGTTCAGCTATGGCTACACCTTC	CASCIPGFSYGYTF
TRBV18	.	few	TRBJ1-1	TGTGCCAGCTCACTGGCAGGGGTGAACACTGAAGCTTTCTTT	CASSLAGVNTEAFF
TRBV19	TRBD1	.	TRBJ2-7	TGTGCCAGTAGTATAGATCCCGGACAGGGGGTCCCCTACGAGCAGTACTTC	CASSIDPGQGVPYEQYF
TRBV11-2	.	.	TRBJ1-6	TGTGCCAGCAGCTTTACTTCCAATCCTACCTATAATTCACCCCTCCACTTT	CASSFTSNPTYNSPLHF
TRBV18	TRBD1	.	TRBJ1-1	TGTGCCAGCTCATCCCGGGACAGAGAAACTGAAGCTTTCTTT	CASSSRDRETEAFF
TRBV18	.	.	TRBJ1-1	TGTGCCAGCTCACCACCTACGGCGGCTAACACTGAAGCTTTCTTT	CASSPPTAANTEAFF
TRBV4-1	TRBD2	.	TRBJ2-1	TGCGCCAGCAGCCAAGTGGACATGGGACTAGCGGGGGCCAATGAGCAGTTCTTC	CASSQVDMGLAGANEQFF
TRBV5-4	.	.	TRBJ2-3	TGTGCCAGCAGCGACGGTTGGGGACTTTTTAGCACAGATACGCAGTATTTT	CASSDGWGLFSTDTQYF
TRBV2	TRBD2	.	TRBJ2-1	TGTGCCAGCAGTTCAGAGCTAGCGGTGAATGAGCAGTTCTTC	CASSSELAVNEQFF
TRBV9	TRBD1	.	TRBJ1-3	TGTGCCAGCAGCCCCGGACAGGGAAGGGCTGGAAACACCATATATTTT	CASSPGQGRAGNTIYF
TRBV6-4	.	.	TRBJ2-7	TGTGCCAGCAGGTCCGGGACACTCCCCCACGAGCAGTACTTC	CASRSGTLPHEQYF
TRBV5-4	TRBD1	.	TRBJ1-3	TGTGCCAGGAAGGGGGCGGCACCAGACTCTGGAAACACCATATATTTT	CARKGAAPDSGNTIYF
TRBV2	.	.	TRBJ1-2	TGTGCCAGCAGGGCAGAGGCCGGCTACACCTTC	CASRAEAGYTF
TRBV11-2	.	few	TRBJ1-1	TGTGCCAGCAGCTTCCAAGGGGGGGACACTGAAGCTTTCTTT	CASSFQGGDTEAFF
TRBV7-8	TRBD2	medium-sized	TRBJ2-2	TGTGCCAGCAGCCCCAGGACTAGTCGGAACACCGGGGAGCTGTTTTTT	CASSPRTSRNTGELFF
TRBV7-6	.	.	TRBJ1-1	TGTGCCAGCAGCCGAGGAAGAGGGTTCACTGAAGCTTTCTTT	CASSRGRGFTEAFF